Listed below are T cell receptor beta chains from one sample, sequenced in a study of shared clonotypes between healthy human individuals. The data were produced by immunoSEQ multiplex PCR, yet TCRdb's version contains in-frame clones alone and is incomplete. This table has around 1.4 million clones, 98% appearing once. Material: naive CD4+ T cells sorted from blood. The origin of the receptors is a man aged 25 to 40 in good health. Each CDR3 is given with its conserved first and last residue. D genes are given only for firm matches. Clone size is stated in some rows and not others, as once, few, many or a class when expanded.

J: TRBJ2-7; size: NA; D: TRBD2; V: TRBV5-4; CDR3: CASNPTGRAYEQYF; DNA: TGTGCCAGCAACCCCACCGGGAGGGCCTACGAGCAGTACTTC
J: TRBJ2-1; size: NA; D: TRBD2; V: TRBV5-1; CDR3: CASSGEAAGAPGGNEQFF; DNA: TGCGCCAGCAGCGGTGAGGCAGCGGGAGCTCCCGGGGGCAATGAGCAGTTCTTC
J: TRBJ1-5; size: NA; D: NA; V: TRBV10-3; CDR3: CAISPHKMTDFSNQPQHF; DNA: TGTGCCATCAGTCCACACAAGATGACAGACTTTAGCAATCAGCCCCAGCATTTT
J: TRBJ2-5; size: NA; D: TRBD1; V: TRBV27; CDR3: CASSLNRGRETQYF; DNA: TGTGCCAGCAGTTTAAACAGGGGGAGGGAGACCCAGTACTTC
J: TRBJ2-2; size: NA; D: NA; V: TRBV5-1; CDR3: CASSPQVGRNTGELFF; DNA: TGCGCCAGCAGCCCACAGGTCGGGCGGAACACCGGGGAGCTGTTTTTT
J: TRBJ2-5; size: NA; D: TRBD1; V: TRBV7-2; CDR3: CATLTGSGRETQYF; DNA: TGTGCCACACTGACAGGGAGTGGGAGAGAGACCCAGTACTTC
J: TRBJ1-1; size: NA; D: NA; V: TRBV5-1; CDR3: CASSPGHTNTEAFF; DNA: TGCGCCAGCAGCCCGGGACACACGAACACTGAAGCTTTCTTT
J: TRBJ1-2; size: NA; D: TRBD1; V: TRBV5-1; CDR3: CASSYRTGGGYGYTF; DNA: TGCGCCAGCAGCTACCGGACAGGGGGAGGATATGGCTACACCTTC
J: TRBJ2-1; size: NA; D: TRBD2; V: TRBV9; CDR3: CASSPGTSGRLGGNEQFF; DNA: TGTGCCAGCAGCCCTGGGACTAGCGGGAGACTAGGGGGGAATGAGCAGTTCTTC
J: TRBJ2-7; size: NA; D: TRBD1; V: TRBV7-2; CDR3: CASSSSGQAYEQYF; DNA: TGTGCCAGCAGCTCTTCGGGACAGGCCTACGAGCAGTACTTC
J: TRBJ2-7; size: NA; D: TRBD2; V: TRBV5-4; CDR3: CASSLDPSGGEQYF; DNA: TGTGCCAGCAGCTTGGATCCTAGCGGGGGCGAGCAGTACTTC
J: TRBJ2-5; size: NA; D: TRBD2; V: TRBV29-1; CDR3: CSVPSSGGQETQYF; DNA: TGCAGCGTCCCCTCTTCGGGGGGCCAAGAGACCCAGTACTTC
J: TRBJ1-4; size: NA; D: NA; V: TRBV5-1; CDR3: CASTTAGGRNEKLFF; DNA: TGCGCCAGCACCACGGCGGGAGGAAGAAATGAAAAACTGTTTTTT
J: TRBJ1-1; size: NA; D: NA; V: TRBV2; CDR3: CASHWSTLNTEAFF; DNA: TGTGCCAGTCATTGGTCGACCCTGAACACTGAAGCTTTCTTT
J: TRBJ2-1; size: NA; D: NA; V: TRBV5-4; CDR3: CASSGTGPTYNEQFF; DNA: TGTGCCAGCAGCGGAACAGGGCCCACCTACAATGAGCAGTTCTTC
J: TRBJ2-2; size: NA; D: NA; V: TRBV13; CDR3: CASSLVSGALTGELFF; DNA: TGTGCCAGCAGCTTAGTTAGCGGAGCTTTGACCGGGGAGCTGTTTTTT
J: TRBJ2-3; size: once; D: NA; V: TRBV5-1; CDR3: CASSSTSGTDTQYF; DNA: TGCGCCAGCAGCTCCACTTCAGGCACAGATACGCAGTATTTT
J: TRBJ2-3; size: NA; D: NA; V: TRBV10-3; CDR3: CAISGTAVSTDTQYF; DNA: TGTGCCATCAGTGGGACAGCCGTAAGCACAGATACGCAGTATTTT
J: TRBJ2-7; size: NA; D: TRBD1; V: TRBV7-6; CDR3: CASSRDREYEQYF; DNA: TGTGCCAGCAGTAGGGACAGGGAATACGAGCAGTACTTC
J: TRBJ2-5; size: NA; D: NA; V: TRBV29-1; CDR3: CSVVNPGETQYF; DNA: TGCAGCGTTGTTAACCCGGGGGAGACCCAGTACTTC
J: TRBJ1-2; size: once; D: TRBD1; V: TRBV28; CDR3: CASSGYRDSSSYGYTF; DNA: TGTGCCAGCAGCGGGTACAGGGACAGTAGCTCCTATGGCTACACCTTC
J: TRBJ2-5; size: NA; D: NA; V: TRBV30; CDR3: CAWLKHLGTQETQYF; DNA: TGTGCCTGGTTAAAACATCTGGGTACCCAAGAGACCCAGTACTTC
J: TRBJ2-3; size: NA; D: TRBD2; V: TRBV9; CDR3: CASSVGAGGEDTQYF; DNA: TGTGCCAGCAGCGTAGGTGCGGGAGGCGAAGATACGCAGTATTTT
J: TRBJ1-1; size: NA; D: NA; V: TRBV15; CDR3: CATSRQGPRNTEAFF; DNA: TGTGCCACCAGCAGACAGGGCCCAAGGAACACTGAAGCTTTCTTT
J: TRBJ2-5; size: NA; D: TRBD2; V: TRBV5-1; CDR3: CASSLGPGLQETQYF; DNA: TGCGCCAGCAGCTTGGGGCCGGGACTACAAGAGACCCAGTACTTC
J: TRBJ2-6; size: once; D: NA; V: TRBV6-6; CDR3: CASCGSGTSGANVLTF; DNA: TGTGCCAGCTGTGGCAGTGGTACTTCTGGGGCCAACGTCCTGACTTTC